Below, 6 T cell receptor beta chains from the same sample are listed, as sequenced in a study of blood T cells in healthy people across ages. Sample-barcoded 5' priming and a J-beta primer mix drove a second PCR of roughly 6 to 12 cycles. TCRdb reanalysed the 5' RACE reads using MiXCR and keeps one entry per CDR3 protein. The data show under 950,000 distinct CDR3 sequences, approximately 22% seen once. Input material: blood. These receptors were collected from a man between 65 and 80 years old in good health.

The table lists this clonotype with a few counts. The chain is built from TRBV27 and TRBJ2-1, with D unresolved. The DNA end lines up better with TRBJ2-7; the J call may be wrong. Looked up from germline, CDR1 is MNHEY and CDR2 is SMNVEV (reference sequence). The length of the CDR3 is 12 residues. In DNA, the CDR3 is TGTGCCAGCAGTCTCCGTTCCGGTGAGCAGTACTTC. Translating gives CASSLRSGEQYF.

This chain uses TRBV6-2 or TRBV6-3 with TRBJ1-2; 11 bases map to TRBD1. CDR1 MNHEY and CDR2 SVGEGT come from the germline V gene. The CDR3 is made up of 12 amino acids. V dropped 8 bases and J dropped 10; count of bases not matched to a gene: 6. CDR3 coding DNA: TGTGCCAGCTCCCGGACAGGGGGCGACTACACCTTC. Its protein product is CASSRTGGDYTF.

This chain joins TRBV2 and TRBJ2-1; D gene unclear. The germline V and J ends were trimmed by 7 bases and 0 bases, with 10 bases remaining between them. This CDR3 has 14 amino acids. Germline values: CDR1 SNHLY, CDR2 FYNNEI. The CDR3, as DNA: TGTGCCAGCACCTGGCAGCTCTCCTACAATGAGCAGTTCTTC. Residues: CASTWQLSYNEQFF. Together with reference TRBV2 and TRBJ2-1, the CDR3 gives the full variable domain: EPEVTQTPSHQVTQMGQEVILRCVPISNHLYFYWYRQILGQKVEFLVSFYNNEISEKSEIFDDQFSVERPDGSNFTLKIRSTKLEDSAMYFCASTWQLSYNEQFFGPGTRLTVL.

Only a few counts were recorded for this clonotype. This chain links TRBV5-6 with TRBJ2-5; 7 bases are shared with TRBD2. Germline lookup yields CDR1 SGHDT and CDR2 YYEEEE. Germline trimming cut 0 bases from V and 4 bases from J; bases unmatched to any gene: 6. The CDR3 loop spans 15 amino acids. CDR3 DNA sequence: TGTGCCAGCAGCTTGGGGCCCGGGGGGTCAGAGACCCAGTACTTC. Encoded protein: CASSLGPGGSETQYF.

This clonotype was detected only a few times. CDR3 amino acids: CASSFFGTATDTQYF. In DNA form, the CDR3 reads TGCGCCAGCAGCTTTTTTGGAACGGCCACAGATACGCAGTATTTT. The chain uses TRBV5-1 and TRBJ2-3, with D hard to call. With 2 bases removed from V and 2 bases from J, the gap between germline ends came to 12 bases. This CDR3 is 15 amino acids long. Germline values: CDR1 SGHRS, CDR2 YFSETQ.

A few counts support this clonotype. The CDR3 DNA follows: TGCAGTGCTGAATTGGGACAGGGGGCGCGGGGTAACTATGGCTACACCTTC. It is translated as CSAELGQGARGNYGYTF. The chain joins TRBV20-1 to TRBJ1-2; TRBD1 matches 12 bases. The germline V gene encodes CDR1 DFQATT and CDR2 SNEGSKA (reference sequence). J gave up 1 base and V 5 bases, and 11 bases lay outside the gene matches. This CDR3 contains 17 residues.